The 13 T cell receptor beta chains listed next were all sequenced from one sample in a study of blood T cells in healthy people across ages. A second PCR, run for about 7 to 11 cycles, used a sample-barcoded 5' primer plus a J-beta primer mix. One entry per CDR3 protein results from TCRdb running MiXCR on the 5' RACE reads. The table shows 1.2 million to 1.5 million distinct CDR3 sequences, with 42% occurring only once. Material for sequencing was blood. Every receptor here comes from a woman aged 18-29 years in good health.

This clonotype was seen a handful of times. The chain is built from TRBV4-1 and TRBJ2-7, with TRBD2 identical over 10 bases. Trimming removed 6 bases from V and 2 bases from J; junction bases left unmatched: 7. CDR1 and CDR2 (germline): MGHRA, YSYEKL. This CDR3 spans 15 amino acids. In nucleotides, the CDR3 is TGCGCCAGCAGTCTGCTAGCGGGGGATACCTACGAGCAGTACTTC. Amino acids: CASSLLAGDTYEQYF.

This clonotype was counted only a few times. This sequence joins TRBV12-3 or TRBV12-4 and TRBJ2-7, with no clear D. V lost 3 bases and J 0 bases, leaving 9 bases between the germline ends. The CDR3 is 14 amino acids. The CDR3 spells CASSFSTFSYEQYF. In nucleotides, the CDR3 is TGTGCCAGCAGTTTTTCTACCTTCTCCTACGAGCAGTACTTC.

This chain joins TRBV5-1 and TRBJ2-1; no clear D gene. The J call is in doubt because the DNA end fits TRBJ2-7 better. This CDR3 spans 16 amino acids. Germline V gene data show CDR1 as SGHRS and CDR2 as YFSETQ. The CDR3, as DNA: TGCGCCAGCAGCTTGTCTACGGTGCTCTCCTACAATGAGCAGTACTTC. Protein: CASSLSTVLSYNEQYF.

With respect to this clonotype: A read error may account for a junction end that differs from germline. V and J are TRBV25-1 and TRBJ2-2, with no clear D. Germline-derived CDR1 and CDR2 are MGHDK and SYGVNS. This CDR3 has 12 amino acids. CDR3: CASRSNIGELFF. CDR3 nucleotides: TGTGCCAGCAGGAGTAACATCGGGGAGCTGTTTTTT.

CDR3 amino acids: CSVGGGQLKETQYF. The CDR3 DNA is TGCAGCGTTGGCGGGGGACAGCTTAAAGAGACCCAGTACTTC. The chain links TRBV29-1 to TRBJ2-5, with D perhaps matching TRBD1 or TRBD2 (7 bases each). The germline V gene encodes CDR1 SQVTM and CDR2 ANQGSEA. This CDR3 spans 14 amino acids. The V gene lost 4 bases and the J gene lost 3 bases, with 15 bases spanning the gap.

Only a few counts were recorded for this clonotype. Here the CDR3 DNA reads TGTGCCAGCAGCCGTGAGGCGTCTTACGAGCAGTTCTTC. The encoded protein is CASSREASYEQFF. The chain employs TRBV7-9 and TRBJ2-1; D is unclear. The CDR3 runs 13 residues. The V gene lost 5 bases and the J gene lost 10 bases, with 15 bases spanning the gap. The germline CDR1 and CDR2 sequences are SEHNR and FQNEAQ (reference sequence).

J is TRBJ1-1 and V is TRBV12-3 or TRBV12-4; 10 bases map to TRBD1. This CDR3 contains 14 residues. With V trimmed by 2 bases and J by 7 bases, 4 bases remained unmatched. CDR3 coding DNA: TGTGCCAGCAGTTTATGGACAGGGGGGGTTGAAGCTTTCTTT. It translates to CASSLWTGGVEAFF.

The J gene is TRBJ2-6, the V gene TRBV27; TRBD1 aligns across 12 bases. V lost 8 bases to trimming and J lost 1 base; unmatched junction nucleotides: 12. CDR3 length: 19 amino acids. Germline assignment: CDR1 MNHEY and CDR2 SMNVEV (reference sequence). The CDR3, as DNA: TGTGCCAGCGGATTATATGGGACAGGGGGCGGATCTGGGGCCAACGTCCTGACTTTC. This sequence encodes CASGLYGTGGGSGANVLTF.

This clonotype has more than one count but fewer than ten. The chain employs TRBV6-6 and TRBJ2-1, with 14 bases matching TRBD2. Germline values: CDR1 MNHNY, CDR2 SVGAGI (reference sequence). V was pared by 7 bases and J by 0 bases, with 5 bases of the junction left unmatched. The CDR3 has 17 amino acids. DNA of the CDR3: TGTGCCAGCACCGGGACTAGCGGGAGAAGCTCCTACAATGAGCAGTTCTTC. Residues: CASTGTSGRSSYNEQFF.

CDR3 in amino acids: CASSAKKTTETQYF. The CDR3 DNA follows: TGTGCCAGCAGCGCCAAGAAAACAACGGAGACCCAGTACTTC. This rearrangement joins TRBV11-2 to TRBJ2-5; D is unclear. The CDR3 has 14 residues. V was trimmed by 5 bases and J by 5 bases, leaving 15 bases between them. Germline assignment: CDR1 SGHAT and CDR2 FQNNGV.

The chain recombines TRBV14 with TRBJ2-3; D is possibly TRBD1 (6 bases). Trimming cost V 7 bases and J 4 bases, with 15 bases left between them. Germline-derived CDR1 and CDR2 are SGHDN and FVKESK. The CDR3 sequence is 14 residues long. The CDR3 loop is CASKLRGGPDTQYF. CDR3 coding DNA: TGTGCCAGCAAATTAAGAGGGGGTCCAGATACGCAGTATTTT.

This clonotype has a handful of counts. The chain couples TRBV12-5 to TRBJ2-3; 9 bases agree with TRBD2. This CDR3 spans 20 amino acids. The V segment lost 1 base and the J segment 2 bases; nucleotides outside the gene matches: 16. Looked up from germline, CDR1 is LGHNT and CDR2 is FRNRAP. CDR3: CASGLAPKERGAFLTDTQYF. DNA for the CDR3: TGTGCTAGTGGTTTGGCTCCTAAGGAGCGGGGGGCCTTTCTCACAGATACGCAGTATTTT.

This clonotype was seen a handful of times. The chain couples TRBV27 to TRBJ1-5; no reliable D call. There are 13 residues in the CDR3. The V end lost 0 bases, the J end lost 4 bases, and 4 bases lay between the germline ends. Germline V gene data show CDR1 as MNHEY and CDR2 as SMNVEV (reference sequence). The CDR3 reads CASSLSWNQPQHF. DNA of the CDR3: TGTGCCAGCAGTTTATCATGGAATCAGCCCCAGCATTTT.